This T cell receptor (beta chain) was captured in a study of blood T cell repertoires in COVID-19. Study-wide context: The origin of the acute and convalescent COVID-19 samples was the United States, Italy and Spain. T cells, B-cell-depleted T cells, or PBMCs provided the cDNA or gDNA that served as material.

Germline-derived CDR1 and CDR2 are SGHAT and FQNNGV. V was shortened by 1 base and J by 4 bases, with 14 bases between the two germline ends. CDR3 length: 15 residues. Original data processing: How many nucleated cells were present was estimated from reference gene primer amplification. Repertoires were generated with immunoSEQ multiplex PCR, while TCRdb's copy carries only in-frame clones and drops some. That table supplies the V and J calls and clone size; D and trimming were determined from the DNA. The table lists some 200,000 clones, 80% to 95% of them singletons, with nearly 0.55% in the top ten.

V usage is TRBV11-2 and J usage is TRBJ2-7, with unresolved D. The sequenced sample consisted of peripheral blood. The sequence was obtained from a man in his forties or fifties with acute or convalescent COVID-19. The CDR3 nucleotides read TGTGCCAGCAGCTTAGGCCGATCACGAGGTTACGAGCAGTACTTC. Amino acids: CASSLGRSRGYEQYF.